Following are 9 T cell receptor beta chains from one sample sequenced in a study of CD8+CD57+ T cells in acquired aplastic anemia (dated by TCRdb to 2016 to 2019). Instrument used: Illumina HiSeq 2000. Profiling of TCR beta VDJ combinations and CDR3 sequences used genomic DNA as the template. TCRdb reran the public reads through fastp at Q25 and MiXCR, keeping productive beta chains. Each CDR3 protein appears once, grouped with its most common genes and DNA. The sample contains 80,000 to 100,000 distinct CDR3 sequences, around 62% of them found a single time. 65% of the sample comes from the top ten. The patients picked for sequencing were ones in whom flow cytometry had shown an expansion of CD8+CD57+ cells. Sequencing was performed on sorted CD4+, CD8+, or CD8+CD57+ T cells (not recorded which) from PBMCs. These receptors were collected from a human donor with aplastic anemia.

The rearrangement links TRBV5-6 to TRBJ2-7, with D possibly being TRBD2 (5 bases). The CDR3 has 15 amino acids. The V gene lost 4 bases and the J gene lost 2 bases, with 16 bases spanning the gap. From germline, CDR1 is SGHDT and CDR2 YYEEEE. CDR3 sequence: CASSQDPNGAYEQYF. The CDR3 region has the DNA TGTGCCAGCAGCCAAGACCCAAACGGGGCCTACGAGCAGTACTTC.

This chain links TRBV19 with TRBJ1-1; D ambiguous. Looked up from germline, CDR1 is LNHDA and CDR2 is SQIVND (reference sequence). The CDR3 contains 13 residues. V gave up 4 bases and J gave up 4 bases, with 10 bases separating them. CDR3 DNA: TGTGCCAGTAGTACCGGCGGGATCACTGAAGCTTTCTTT. It translates to CASSTGGITEAFF.

V and J are TRBV20-1 and TRBJ2-5; no clear D. The J call is uncertain, as TRBJ2-7 better fits the DNA end. This CDR3 has 9 amino acids. Germline V gene sequence: CDR1 DFQATT, CDR2 SNEGSKA (reference sequence). The CDR3 here is CQNIYEQYF. CDR3 nucleotide sequence: TGCCAAAATATCTACGAGCAGTACTTC.

The V call is TRBV6-4, the J call TRBJ2-1, with D possibly TRBD2 on 7 matching bases. Trimming removed 4 bases from V and 9 bases from J, with 19 bases in between. Germline values: CDR1 MRHNA, CDR2 SNTAGT. CDR3 size: 15 residues. The chain's CDR3 is CASSGSMARGGEQFF. In DNA, the CDR3 is TGTGCCAGCAGTGGCTCGATGGCAAGGGGGGGTGAGCAGTTCTTC.

The J gene is TRBJ2-1, the V gene TRBV25-1; 7 nucleotides line up with TRBD2. The CDR3 totals 15 residues. V dropped 7 bases and J dropped 4; count of bases not matched to a gene: 10. CDR1 is MGHDK, CDR2 SYGVNS, per germline. The CDR3, as DNA: TGTGCCAGCATTCCACTGGGGGGGTTGTACAATGAGCAGTTCTTC. It is translated as CASIPLGGLYNEQFF.

V and J are TRBV7-8 and TRBJ2-7; tentative D call: TRBD2 (6 bases). The CDR3 runs to 15 residues. Germline CDR1 reads SGHVS; CDR2 reads FQNEAQ. V shed 5 bases and J shed 5 bases, with 19 bases lying between them. The CDR3 nucleotides are TGTGCCAGCAGCCCTAGGAGGGTTGGTTTCGACGAGCAGTACTTC. Protein: CASSPRRVGFDEQYF.

This rearrangement joins TRBV2 to TRBJ1-4, with D perhaps TRBD1 (6 bases). V shed 10 bases and J shed 13 bases, with 13 bases lying between them. Germline-derived CDR1 and CDR2 are SNHLY and FYNNEI. The length of the CDR3 is 10 residues. The CDR3 reads CAIEDRGLFF. The CDR3 region has the DNA TGTGCCATAGAGGACAGAGGACTGTTTTTT.

This sequence joins TRBV20-1 and TRBJ2-7, with no clear D. The CDR3 consists of 13 residues. Trimming pared 1 base from V and 2 bases from J, leaving 9 bases between. Per germline, CDR1 DFQATT and CDR2 SNEGSKA (reference sequence). DNA for the CDR3: TGCAGTGCTAGAGGCGCTATGGCCTACGAGCAGTACTTC. Protein sequence: CSARGAMAYEQYF.

The rearrangement links TRBV20-1 to TRBJ2-7, with D maybe TRBD1 (5 bases). Trimming left V 3 bases short and J 7 bases short, with 19 bases between. The CDR3 has 14 residues. Per the germline V gene, CDR1 is DFQATT and CDR2 is SNEGSKA (reference sequence). The CDR3 loop is CSASNPGYSGEQYF. The CDR3, as DNA: TGCAGTGCTAGTAACCCAGGGTATTCAGGGGAGCAGTACTTC.